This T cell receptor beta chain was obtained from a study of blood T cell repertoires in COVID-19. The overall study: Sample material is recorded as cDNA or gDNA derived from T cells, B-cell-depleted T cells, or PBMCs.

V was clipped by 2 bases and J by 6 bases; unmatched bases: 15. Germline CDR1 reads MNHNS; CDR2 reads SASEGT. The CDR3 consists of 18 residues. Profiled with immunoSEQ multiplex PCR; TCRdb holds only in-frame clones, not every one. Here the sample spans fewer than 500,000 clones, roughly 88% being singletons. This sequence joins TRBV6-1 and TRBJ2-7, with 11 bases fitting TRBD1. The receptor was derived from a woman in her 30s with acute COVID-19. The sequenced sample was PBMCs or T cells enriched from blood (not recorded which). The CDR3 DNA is TGTGCCAGCAGTGAAATCGGATTTATATTGGACAGGGGGCTCGAGCAGTACTTC. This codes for CASSEIGFILDRGLEQYF.